Presented here are 20 T cell receptor beta chains from one specimen sequenced in a study of regulatory T cells in long-lasting Graves disease. Time point: persistent/refractory GD, antithyroid drugs over 5 years with positive TRAb. PBMCs provided the RNA from which the TCR library was made. CDR3 regions were amplified by Arm-PCR using iRepertoire HTBI primers to build TCR beta libraries. TCRdb ran MiXCR on the multiplex PCR reads and lists one entry per CDR3 protein. The sample contains over 300,000 distinct CDR3 sequences, around a fifth of which appear only once. Material: peripheral blood mononuclear cells (PBMCs), obtained when the disease was refractory, from a patient treated with antithyroid drugs. The receptor source for this set is a female donor with Graves disease.

At least ten counts were recorded for this clonotype. The chain links TRBV6-1 to TRBJ2-7; 9 bases are a match to TRBD2. V was clipped by 3 bases and J by 3 bases; unmatched bases: 9. CDR3 length equals 16 residues. Germline assignment: CDR1 MNHNS and CDR2 SASEGT. The CDR3 region is CASSEVIAGEIYEQYF. The CDR3 DNA reads as TGTGCCAGCAGTGAGGTTATAGCGGGAGAAATCTACGAGCAGTACTTC.

V and J are TRBV28 and TRBJ1-3; D gene ambiguous. V dropped 3 bases and J dropped 2 bases, with 14 bases sitting between them. CDR3 length: 16 amino acids. CDR1 is MDHEN, CDR2 SYDVKM, per germline. Here the CDR3 DNA reads TGTGCCAGCAGTTTGATGGGCAAAATCCCTGGAAACACCATATATTTT. Its protein product is CASSLMGKIPGNTIYF.

This clonotype has ten or more counts. V usage is TRBV27 and J usage is TRBJ1-2; 7 nucleotides match TRBD1. V shed 0 bases, J shed 2 bases, and the junction held 6 bases outside the gene matches. The CDR3 has 16 amino acids. The germline gives CDR1 MNHEY, CDR2 SMNVEV (reference sequence). The CDR3 DNA is TGTGCCAGCAGTTTATCATTGTCAGGGGGGAACTATGGCTACACCTTC. Translating gives CASSLSLSGGNYGYTF.

This clonotype has a handful of counts. This CDR3 is CASRGLGTGLTEQYF. The CDR3 DNA follows: TGCGCCAGCAGGGGCTTGGGGACAGGCCTGACCGAGCAGTACTTC. This rearrangement joins TRBV4-1 to TRBJ2-7; 8 bases map to TRBD1. V lost 6 bases, J lost 6 bases, and 13 bases stayed unmatched. The CDR3 length is 15 residues. Per germline, CDR1 MGHRA and CDR2 YSYEKL.

This sequence joins TRBV6-9 and TRBJ2-6; D ambiguous. Germline V CDR1 and CDR2: MNHGY, SVAAGI. Trimming took 3 bases from V and 0 from J, leaving 15 bases between them. The CDR3 is made up of 18 amino acids. In nucleotides, the CDR3 is TGTGCCAGCAGTTACGGTGCAGGTCCTTCCTCTGGGGCCAACGTCCTGACTTTC. Amino acid sequence: CASSYGAGPSSGANVLTF.

This clonotype was seen a few times. This chain links TRBV11-2 with TRBJ1-2; unclear D gene. V lost 5 bases, J lost 2 bases, and 18 bases lay in between. Germline lookup yields CDR1 SGHAT and CDR2 FQNNGV. This CDR3 is built from 16 residues. This CDR3 is CASSQDVTYPNYGYTF. The CDR3 bases are TGTGCCAGCAGCCAAGATGTGACCTACCCCAACTATGGCTACACCTTC.

This clonotype has ten or more counts. This chain joins TRBV7-8 and TRBJ2-5, with a possible D match to TRBD2 (6 bases). Trimming removed 2 bases from V and 1 base from J, with 11 bases in between. There are 15 residues in the CDR3. CDR1 and CDR2 (germline): SGHVS, FQNEAQ. The CDR3 DNA is TGTGCCAGCAGCTTATATCGCGGGGTCCAAGAGACCCAGTACTTC. Residues: CASSLYRGVQETQYF. Based on the CDR3 plus reference TRBV7-8 and TRBJ2-5, the full variable domain is GAGVSQSPRYKVAKRGQDVALRCDPISGHVSLFWYQQALGQGPEFLTYFQNEAQLDKSGLPSDRFFAERPEGSVSTLKIQRTQQEDSAVYLCASSLYRGVQETQYFGPGTRLLVL.

In its sample, this clonotype is medium-sized. The chain carries TRBV20-1 and TRBJ1-1; D not certain. CDR1 is DFQATT, CDR2 SNEGSKA, per germline (reference sequence). The CDR3 runs to 16 residues. With 6 bases removed from V and 7 bases from J, the gap between germline ends came to 27 bases. The CDR3 loop reads CSASPQVPRPTLEAFF. The CDR3 DNA follows: TGCAGTGCCTCCCCGCAGGTACCCAGGCCCACACTTGAAGCTTTCTTT.

The sample holds many counts of this clonotype. V and J are TRBV7-2 and TRBJ1-4; D ambiguous. V shed 5 bases and J shed 0 bases, with 10 bases lying between them. The CDR3 is made up of 15 amino acids. Germline V gene data show CDR1 as SGHTA and CDR2 as FQGNSA. This CDR3 is CASSRRGTTNEKLFF. The CDR3 bases are TGTGCCAGCAGCCGGAGAGGAACAACTAATGAAAAACTGTTTTTT.

This clonotype has ten or more counts. The genes are TRBV2 and TRBJ1-5, with D hard to call. The ends were cut back, 6 bases at V and 6 bases at J, with 12 bases in the middle. CDR3 length equals 13 residues. Germline assignment: CDR1 SNHLY and CDR2 FYNNEI. As DNA, the CDR3 is TGTGCCAGCAGCTTCGAGGGCGGTCAGCCCCAGCATTTT. It is translated as CASSFEGGQPQHF.

CDR3 residues: CASSALGTTPGGPQHF. The CDR3 bases are TGCGCCAGCAGCGCCCTAGGGACAACGCCCGGGGGACCCCAGCATTTT. The V gene is TRBV5-1, the J gene TRBJ1-5; a weak D match, TRBD1 (6 bases). Germline CDR1 is SGHRS and CDR2 is YFSETQ. Trimming took 4 bases from V and 10 from J, leaving 24 bases between them. This CDR3 has 16 residues.

This clonotype was recorded many times. The chain carries TRBV28 and TRBJ1-2; D may be TRBD1 (5 bases). This CDR3 has 16 residues. Trimming stripped 5 bases from V and 0 bases from J, with 16 bases between. CDR1 and CDR2 from the germline V gene are MDHEN and SYDVKM. The DNA of the CDR3 is TGTGCCAGCAGTCCTAACACCTGGGGGGCTAACTATGGCTACACCTTC. Translated, it gives CASSPNTWGANYGYTF.

V gene TRBV28 combines with J gene TRBJ1-2; TRBD1 matches at 7 bases. This CDR3 comprises 14 residues. After removal of 6 bases from V and 5 bases from J, the junction contained 9 bases not matched to a gene. Germline CDR1 and CDR2: MDHEN and SYDVKM. In nucleotides, the CDR3 is TGTGCCAGCAGGAACACAGGGGAAGGGTATGGCTACACCTTC. It encodes CASRNTGEGYGYTF.

The chain employs TRBV20-1 and TRBJ2-1; TRBD2 matches 11 bases. The CDR3 is 16 amino acids. Trimming took 1 base from V and 7 from J; bases not matched to a gene: 9. CDR1 is DFQATT and CDR2 is SNEGSKA in the germline V gene (reference sequence). CDR3: CSARAISGRVGNEQFF. DNA of the CDR3: TGCAGTGCTAGAGCAATTAGCGGGAGGGTCGGGAATGAGCAGTTCTTC.

This clonotype was recorded at least ten times. This chain links TRBV2 with TRBJ2-5; D is perhaps TRBD1 or TRBD2 (7 bases each). Germline V CDR1 and CDR2: SNHLY, FYNNEI. The CDR3 sequence is 14 residues long. Trimming took off 4 bases at V and 5 bases at J, with 14 bases between the two ends. CDR3 residues: CASSAARGGETQYF. The CDR3 DNA reads TGTGCCAGCAGTGCGGCCAGGGGGGGGGAGACCCAGTACTTC.

This clonotype was counted a few times. This chain links TRBV14 with TRBJ1-1; D gene ambiguous. V was trimmed by 0 bases and J by 2 bases, leaving 4 bases between them. CDR1 and CDR2 (germline): SGHDN, FVKESK. The CDR3 is 13 amino acids. The CDR3 here is CASSQDPNTEAFF. CDR3 in DNA: TGTGCCAGCAGCCAAGACCCCAACACTGAAGCTTTCTTT.

The chain is built from TRBV3-1 and TRBJ2-1; D remains ambiguous. The CDR3 consists of 12 residues. V shed 1 base and J shed 10 bases, with 8 bases lying between them. Germline loops: CDR1 LGHDT, CDR2 YNNKEL (reference sequence). CDR3 nucleotides: TGTGCCAGCAGCCAAGCTGGTAGCGAGCAGTTCTTC. Amino acids: CASSQAGSEQFF.

The J gene is TRBJ1-2, the V gene TRBV11-2; a weak D match, TRBD1 (5 bases). Per the germline V gene, CDR1 is SGHAT and CDR2 is FQNNGV. The CDR3 sequence is 14 residues long. Trimming left V 1 base short and J 4 bases short, with 10 bases between. CDR3 nucleotide sequence: TGTGCCAGCAGCTTAGCCAGGGACGGCTATGGCTACACCTTC. This gives the protein CASSLARDGYGYTF.

The CDR3 sequence is CASSYRDRGTNEQFF. CDR3 in DNA: TGTGCCAGCAGTTACCGGGACAGGGGTACGAATGAGCAGTTCTTC. V is TRBV12-3 or TRBV12-4 and J is TRBJ2-5, with TRBD1 matching 10 bases. The DNA end is a closer match to TRBJ2-1, so the J assignment may be wrong. This CDR3 region has 15 residues.

In its sample, this clonotype was seen many times. The chain uses TRBV6-1 and TRBJ2-7, with D possibly TRBD2 on 6 matching bases. Germline CDR1 reads MNHNS; CDR2 reads SASEGT. This CDR3 is 12 amino acids long. Trimming took 5 bases from V and 6 from J, leaving 11 bases between them. The CDR3, as DNA: TGTGCCAGCAGTCGACTAGTTTTCGAGCAGTACTTC. Translated, it gives CASSRLVFEQYF.